The clone carrying this T cell receptor (beta chain) was counted many times. The antigen remains unidentified. The data were taken from a study of T-cell reconstitution after alpha-beta-depleted transplantation in children. Overall study results and limits: Surviving recipient T cells and thymic progenitors underlay high day-60 TCRbeta diversity in some patients. T-cell counts and diversity were attributed mostly to newly produced T cells one year after transplant. Several hundred expanded graft clones reportedly were the source of alpha-beta T cells about two months after transplant.

Unique molecular identifiers were incorporated into the prepared TCRbeta library. Each CDR3 protein gets one entry after TCRdb re-called the PCR reads with MiXCR. The table records about 870,000 distinct CDR3 sequences, around 15% of them present only once. In germline, CDR1 is LGHNA, CDR2 YNFKEQ. The CDR3 extends over 14 amino acids. V was shortened by 3 bases and J by 6 bases, with 15 bases between the two germline ends. This sequence originates from a male patient between 10 and 17 years old who had a stem cell transplant for acute lymphoblastic leukemia, so the T cells may come from the graft donor. The V and J genes are TRBV4-2 and TRBJ2-7, with D perhaps matching TRBD2 (6 bases). Specimen: PBMCs, mostly from graft donor cells, collected 360 days after TCRalphabeta/CD19-depleted stem cell transplant. In DNA form, the CDR3 reads TGTGCCAGCAGCCAGCCGGGACTGGTCTCCGAGCAGTACTTC. Translation gives CASSQPGLVSEQYF.